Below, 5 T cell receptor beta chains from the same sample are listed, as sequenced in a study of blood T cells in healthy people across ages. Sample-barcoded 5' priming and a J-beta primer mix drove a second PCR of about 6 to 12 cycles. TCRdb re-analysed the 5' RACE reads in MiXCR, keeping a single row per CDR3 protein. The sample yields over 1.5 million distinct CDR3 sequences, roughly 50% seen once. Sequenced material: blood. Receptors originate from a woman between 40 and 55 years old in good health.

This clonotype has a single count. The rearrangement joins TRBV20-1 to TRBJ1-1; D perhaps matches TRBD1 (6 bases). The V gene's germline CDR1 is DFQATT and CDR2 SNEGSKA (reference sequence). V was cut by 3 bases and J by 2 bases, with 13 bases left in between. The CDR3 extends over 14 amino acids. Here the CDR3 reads CSARAGGGNTEAFF. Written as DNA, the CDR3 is TGCAGTGCTAGGGCGGGAGGGGGTAACACTGAAGCTTTCTTT.

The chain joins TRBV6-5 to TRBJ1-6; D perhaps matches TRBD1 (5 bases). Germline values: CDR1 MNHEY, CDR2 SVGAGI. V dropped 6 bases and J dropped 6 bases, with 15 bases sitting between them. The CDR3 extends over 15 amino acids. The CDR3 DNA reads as TGTGCCAGCAGAAGGGACCGTCGACCTAATTCACCCCTCCACTTT. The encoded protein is CASRRDRRPNSPLHF.

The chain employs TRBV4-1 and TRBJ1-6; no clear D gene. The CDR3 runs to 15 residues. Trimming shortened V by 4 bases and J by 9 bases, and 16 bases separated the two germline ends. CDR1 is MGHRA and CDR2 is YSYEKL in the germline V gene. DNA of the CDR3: TGCGCCAGCAGCCTCGGCATGGGTAATGGTTCACCCCTCCACTTT. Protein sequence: CASSLGMGNGSPLHF.

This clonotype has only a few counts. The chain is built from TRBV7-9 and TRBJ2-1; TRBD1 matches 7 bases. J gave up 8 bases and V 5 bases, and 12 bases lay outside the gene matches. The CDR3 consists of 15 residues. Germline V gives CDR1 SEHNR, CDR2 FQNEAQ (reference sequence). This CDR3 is CASSGQVYKSHEQFF. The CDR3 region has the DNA TGTGCCAGCAGCGGACAGGTCTATAAGTCCCATGAGCAGTTCTTC.

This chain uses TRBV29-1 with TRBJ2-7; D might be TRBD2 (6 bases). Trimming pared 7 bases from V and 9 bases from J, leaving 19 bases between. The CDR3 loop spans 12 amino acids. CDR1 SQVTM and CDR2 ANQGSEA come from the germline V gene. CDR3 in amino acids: CSADGRSEGQYF. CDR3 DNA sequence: TGCAGCGCTGATGGGAGGAGCGAGGGGCAGTACTTC.